The T cell receptor (beta chain) under discussion was sequenced for a study of T cells in Graves' hyperthyroidism and ophthalmopathy. For the study at large: Peripheral blood was taken when the disease was first diagnosed, before any treatment began. Study findings and constraints: Ophthalmopathy was model-predicted a median about 6 months pre-onset.

The investigators amplified TCR beta CDR3 regions from RNA transcripts. In the first-round RT-PCR of the TCR CDR3, the HTBI primer set was used. From the multiplex PCR reads, TCRdb called clonotypes with MiXCR, one entry per CDR3 protein. The sample lists under 400,000 distinct CDR3 sequences, around 13% occurring once. This CDR3 has 15 amino acids. The J segment lost 3 bases and the V segment lost 2 bases, leaving 5 bases of the junction unmatched. The germline CDR1 and CDR2 sequences are SGHRS and YFSETQ. This clonotype was found many times. The antigen remains unidentified. Patients aged 18 to 65 with hyperthyroidism were newly diagnosed, with duration under 2 months. Used for diagnoses were clinical symptoms, serum thyroxine and TRAb, thyroid ultrasound and orbital computed tomography.

This chain uses TRBV5-1 with TRBJ2-1, with 7 bases aligning to TRBD2. This clonotype was sampled from a woman aged 55-69 years with Graves' hyperthyroidism. Material for sequencing was blood. The CDR3 loop reads CASSLTSSGYNEQFF. The CDR3 coding sequence is TGCGCCAGCAGCTTAACGTCTAGCGGCTACAATGAGCAGTTCTTC.